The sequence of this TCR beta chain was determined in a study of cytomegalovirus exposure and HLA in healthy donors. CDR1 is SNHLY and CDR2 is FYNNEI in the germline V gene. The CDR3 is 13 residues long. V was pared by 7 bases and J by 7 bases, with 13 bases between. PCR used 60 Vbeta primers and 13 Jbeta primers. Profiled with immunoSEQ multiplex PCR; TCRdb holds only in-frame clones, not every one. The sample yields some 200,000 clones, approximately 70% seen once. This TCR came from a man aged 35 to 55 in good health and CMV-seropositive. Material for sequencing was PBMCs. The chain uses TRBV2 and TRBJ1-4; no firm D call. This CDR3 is CASKGGRSEKLFF. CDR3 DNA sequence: TGTGCCAGCAAAGGAGGAAGAAGTGAAAAACTGTTTTTT.